Presented here are 25 T cell receptor beta chains from one specimen sequenced in a study of cytomegalovirus exposure and HLA in healthy donors. The study ran its PCR with 60 Vbeta and 13 Jbeta primers. Repertoires were generated with immunoSEQ multiplex PCR, while TCRdb's copy carries only in-frame clones and drops some. The sample yields 100,000 to 150,000 clones, roughly 80% seen once. The sequenced sample consisted of PBMCs. The receptors come from a man aged 30-40 years in good health and CMV-seropositive.

The chain is built from TRBV6-1 and TRBJ2-7; possible D gene TRBD1, 6 bases. Germline CDR1 is MNHNS and CDR2 is SASEGT. This CDR3 comprises 15 residues. Deletions cut 1 base from V and 2 bases from J, with 12 bases between. The CDR3 sequence: CASSEGENRAYEQYF. The DNA of the CDR3 is TGTGCCAGCAGTGAAGGCGAAAACAGGGCCTACGAGCAGTACTTC.

As DNA, the CDR3 is TGTGCCAGCAGCTTAACACAGATGTTTAGGCGGGGGGCCTACAATGAGCAGTTCTTC. This gives the protein CASSLTQMFRRGAYNEQFF. The V gene is TRBV7-9, the J gene TRBJ2-1; 8 bases match TRBD2. Losses at the gene ends were 2 bases for V and 2 bases for J; bases not matched to a gene: 14. Germline V lookup: CDR1 SEHNR, CDR2 FQNEAQ (reference sequence). This CDR3 has 19 residues.

The chain combines TRBV28 with TRBJ1-2, with 7 positions matching TRBD1. V lost 2 bases and J lost 4; bases outside the gene matches: 7. Germline CDR1 and CDR2: MDHEN and SYDVKM. The CDR3 runs 15 residues. The CDR3 loop is CASSLPPQGIYGYTF. The CDR3 region has the DNA TGTGCCAGCAGTTTACCCCCACAGGGGATCTATGGCTACACCTTC.

The rearrangement joins TRBV7-9 to TRBJ1-5, with 7 bases fitting TRBD1. V trimming: 5 bases; J trimming: 1 base; junction bases outside the gene matches: 5. The length of the CDR3 is 15 residues. Germline V gene sequence: CDR1 SEHNR, CDR2 FQNEAQ (reference sequence). The CDR3 DNA reads TGTGCCAGCAGCATCGAGGGGGCGAGCAATCAGCCCCAGCATTTT. This codes for CASSIEGASNQPQHF.

This chain links TRBV27 with TRBJ1-4, with 8 bases identical to TRBD1. Germline CDR1 reads MNHEY; CDR2 reads SMNVEV (reference sequence). This CDR3 is 14 amino acids long. V trimming: 5 bases; J trimming: 7 bases; junction bases outside the gene matches: 6. The CDR3 nucleotides read TGTGCCAGCAGTCCTCAGGACAGGGCTGAAAAACTGTTTTTT. Translated: CASSPQDRAEKLFF.

This clone was seen more than once but under ten times. The chain is built from TRBV5-5 and TRBJ1-1; D not resolved. Deletions cut 8 bases from V and 4 bases from J, with 12 bases between. From germline, CDR1 is SGHKS and CDR2 YYEKEE (reference sequence). The CDR3 loop spans 12 amino acids. Written as DNA, the CDR3 is TGTGCCAGTTATCAGAGGGTCACTGAAGCTTTCTTT. It specifies CASYQRVTEAFF.

The chain recombines TRBV19 with TRBJ2-3; 12 nucleotides match TRBD2. This CDR3 is 13 amino acids long. J gave up 10 bases and V 5 bases, and 4 bases lay outside the gene matches. Germline lookup yields CDR1 LNHDA and CDR2 SQIVND (reference sequence). The chain's CDR3 is CASSSRLAGAQYF. Written as DNA, the CDR3 is TGTGCCAGTAGTTCCCGACTAGCGGGAGCGCAGTATTTT. Supplemented by reference TRBV19 and TRBJ2-3, the full variable domain reads DGGITQSPKYLFRKEGQNVTLSCEQNLNHDAMYWYRQDPGQGLRLIYYSQIVNDFQKGDIAEGYSVSREKKESFPLTVTSAQKNPTAFYLCASSSRLAGAQYFGPGTRLTVL.

This clone was observed once. One end of the junction does not line up with germline, which may come from a read error. The chain joins TRBV7-2 to TRBJ2-7, with 10 nucleotides matching TRBD2. There are 14 residues in the CDR3. Germline CDR1 SGHTA, CDR2 FQGNSA. As DNA, the CDR3 is TGTGCCAGCAGCCCAGGGACTAGCGCAACTCCGGGGGACTTC. This codes for CASSPGTSATPGDF.

This chain joins TRBV28 and TRBJ2-7, with 9 bases identical to TRBD1. The CDR3 runs 18 residues. V lost 2 bases to trimming and J lost 3 bases; unmatched junction nucleotides: 14. The V gene's germline CDR1 is MDHEN and CDR2 SYDVKM. The CDR3 protein is CASSLPIGRTGVIYEQYF. For the CDR3, the DNA is TGTGCCAGCAGTTTACCAATTGGAAGGACAGGGGTCATCTACGAGCAGTACTTC.

The chain couples TRBV4-1 to TRBJ2-7, with D maybe TRBD2 (6 bases). V shed 1 base and J shed 3 bases, with 16 bases lying between them. Per the germline V gene, CDR1 is MGHRA and CDR2 is YSYEKL. The CDR3 length is 16 residues. The CDR3 here is CASSQVGGQRNYEQYF. The CDR3 DNA follows: TGCGCCAGCAGCCAAGTGGGGGGTCAAAGGAACTACGAGCAGTACTTC.

V usage is TRBV7-2 and J usage is TRBJ2-1; D call uncertain. Trimming removed 0 bases at V and 2 bases at J, with 5 bases between. The CDR3 covers 14 residues. CDR1 SGHTA and CDR2 FQGNSA come from the germline V gene. Written as DNA, the CDR3 is TGTGCCAGCAGCTTAGCCCTAGCCTACAATGAGCAGTTCTTC. It translates to CASSLALAYNEQFF.

The chain has TRBV21-1 and TRBJ1-1. TRBV21-1 is a known pseudogene. CDR3 length: 13 amino acids. The CDR3 region has the DNA TGTGCCAGCGGGGGACTGGGGAACACTGAAGCTTTCTTT. Residues: CASGGLGNTEAFF.

The V call is TRBV9, the J call TRBJ2-5, with TRBD1 identical over 9 bases. In germline, CDR1 is SGDLS, CDR2 YYNGEE. This CDR3 region has 16 residues. Unmatched junction bases numbered 10, after V lost 0 bases and J lost 7 bases. As DNA, the CDR3 is TGTGCCAGCAGCGTAGATCCCGGGACAGGGTCGGGGACCCAGTACTTC. It is translated as CASSVDPGTGSGTQYF.

A remark on this clone: Other DNA sequences within the sample encode an identical CDR3. This sequence joins TRBV19 and TRBJ1-4; 11 positions match TRBD1. V gave up 3 bases and J gave up 8 bases; unmatched junction bases: 2. The length of the CDR3 is 14 residues. The germline gives CDR1 LNHDA, CDR2 SQIVND (reference sequence). The CDR3: CASSMGQGDEKLFF. In nucleotides, the CDR3 is TGTGCCAGTAGTATGGGACAGGGGGACGAAAAACTGTTTTTT.

The chain links TRBV7-2 to TRBJ2-7; D might be TRBD2 (6 bases). Germline CDR1 is SGHTA and CDR2 is FQGNSA. The CDR3 runs to 13 residues. Between the trimmed V and J ends, which lost 6 bases and 5 bases, there was a span of 14 bases. CDR3 DNA sequence: TGTGCCAGCAGGCCCGGCGGCGGGAACGAGCAGTACTTC. Translating gives CASRPGGGNEQYF.

V usage is TRBV18 and J usage is TRBJ2-7, with D possibly matching TRBD2 (7 bases). The germline V gene encodes CDR1 KGHSH and CDR2 LQKENI. The CDR3 covers 16 residues. V lost 2 bases and J lost 2, with 16 bases in between. CDR3 bases: TGTGCCAGCTCACCAGCTCGGGGGGCGCTCCCCTACGAGCAGTACTTC. Its protein product is CASSPARGALPYEQYF.

The chain carries TRBV7-6 and TRBJ1-1; no definite D call. This CDR3 is built from 14 residues. Trimming cost V 4 bases and J 1 base, with 10 bases left between them. Germline assignment: CDR1 SGHVS and CDR2 FNYEAQ. The CDR3 is CASSSSLKNTEAFF. DNA of the CDR3: TGTGCCAGCAGCTCTTCCCTTAAGAACACTGAAGCTTTCTTT.

The chain joins TRBV20-1 to TRBJ2-1, with D perhaps TRBD2 (6 bases). Germline lookup yields CDR1 DFQATT and CDR2 SNEGSKA (reference sequence). The CDR3 length is 11 residues. Trimming removed 5 bases from V and 9 bases from J, with 11 bases in between. The CDR3 DNA sequence: TGCAGTGCTTGGAATAGCGGTGAGCAGTTCTTC. It yields the protein CSAWNSGEQFF.

The J gene is TRBJ1-2, the V gene TRBV27, with D possibly being TRBD1 (5 bases). Germline V lookup: CDR1 MNHEY, CDR2 SMNVEV (reference sequence). This CDR3 contains 14 residues. Trimming removed 3 bases from V and 4 bases from J, with 12 bases in between. The CDR3 sequence: CASSFQGIGYGYTF. The CDR3 bases are TGTGCCAGCAGTTTTCAGGGAATTGGCTATGGCTACACCTTC.

This clone is a singleton in its sample. The rearrangement links TRBV11-2 to TRBJ2-3; D possibly corresponds to TRBD2 (7 bases). V dropped 5 bases and J dropped 4 bases, with 19 bases sitting between them. The CDR3 length is 16 residues. Germline loops: CDR1 SGHAT, CDR2 FQNNGV. The CDR3 nucleotides read TGTGCCAGCAGCCCGGGTTTTCAGGGGAGGGCAGATACGCAGTATTTT. It is translated as CASSPGFQGRADTQYF.

This clone was picked up a small number of times. V usage is TRBV9 and J usage is TRBJ2-7; 7 bases fit TRBD2. This CDR3 comprises 15 residues. The germline V gene has CDR1 SGDLS and CDR2 YYNGEE. Trimming took 10 bases from V and 0 from J; bases not matched to a gene: 13. The CDR3 DNA reads as TGTGCCGTCGGTGGGGGGAGGGTTCCCTCCTACGAGCAGTACTTC. Translating it yields CAVGGGRVPSYEQYF.

The rearrangement links TRBV30 to TRBJ2-4; D may be TRBD2 (5 bases). The V and J ends lost 1 base and 6 bases respectively, with 7 bases between them. The CDR3 loop spans 12 amino acids. The germline gives CDR1 GTSNPN, CDR2 SVGIG (reference sequence). The CDR3 bases are TGTGCCTGGAGTGGGACTGGAAACATTCAGTACTTC. As protein: CAWSGTGNIQYF.

The V and J genes are TRBV11-2 and TRBJ2-1; D is ambiguous. Trimming removed 3 bases from V and 0 bases from J, with 9 bases in between. The CDR3 consists of 15 residues. Looked up from germline, CDR1 is SGHAT and CDR2 is FQNNGV. The CDR3 nucleotides are TGTGCCAGCAGCTTTGACTTCGACTCCTACAATGAGCAGTTCTTC. Protein: CASSFDFDSYNEQFF.

The V call is TRBV10-3, the J call TRBJ1-3; TRBD1 matches 8 bases. The length of the CDR3 is 14 residues. The J segment lost 7 bases and the V segment lost 6 bases, leaving 8 bases of the junction unmatched. Germline-derived CDR1 and CDR2 are ENHRY and SYGVKD. CDR3 DNA: TGTGCCATCAGCGGAGGACAGGGCTTGAACACCATATATTTT. Translation: CAISGGQGLNTIYF.

This sequence joins TRBV5-1 and TRBJ2-5; D unresolved. Germline-derived CDR1 and CDR2 are SGHRS and YFSETQ. The V end was cut by 1 base, the J end by 2 bases, with 9 bases between. This CDR3 spans 14 amino acids. Here the CDR3 reads CASSLWALQETQYF. CDR3 nucleotide sequence: TGCGCCAGCAGCTTGTGGGCACTTCAAGAGACCCAGTACTTC.